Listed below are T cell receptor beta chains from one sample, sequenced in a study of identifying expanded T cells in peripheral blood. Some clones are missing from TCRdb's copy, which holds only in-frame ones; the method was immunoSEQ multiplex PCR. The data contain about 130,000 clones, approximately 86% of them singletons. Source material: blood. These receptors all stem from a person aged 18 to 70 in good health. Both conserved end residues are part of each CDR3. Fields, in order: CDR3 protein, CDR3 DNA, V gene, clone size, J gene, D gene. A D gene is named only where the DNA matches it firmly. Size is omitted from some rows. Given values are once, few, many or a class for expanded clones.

CASSLIVNTGELFF	TGTGCCAGCAGTTTAATAGTGAACACCGGGGAGCTGTTTTTT	TRBV27	.	TRBJ2-2	.
CASSGGTQVGEKLFF	TGCGCCAGCAGCGGAGGGACTCAGGTCGGTGAAAAACTGTTTTTT	TRBV5-1	.	TRBJ1-4	.
CASTPQGIRKTQYF	TGTGCCAGCACCCCCCAGGGGATTCGAAAGACCCAGTACTTC	TRBV6-5	.	TRBJ2-5	.
CASSEEGYGSGNTIYF	TGTGCCAGCAGTGAGGAGGGATATGGATCTGGAAACACCATATATTTT	TRBV2	.	TRBJ1-3	.
CASSTPPPEQHF	TGTGCCAGCAGCACCCCCCCTCCGGAGCAGCATTTT	TRBV21-1	once	TRBJ1-5	.
CASSQDWPRANEQFF	TGTGCCAGCAGCCAAGATTGGCCTAGGGCCAATGAGCAGTTCTTC	TRBV4-2	.	TRBJ2-1	.
CASSFGTYNEKLFF	TGTGCCAGCAGCTTCGGGACATACAATGAAAAACTGTTTTTT	TRBV5-4	.	TRBJ1-4	.
CSATEQNGYTF	TGCAGTGCCACGGAACAGAATGGCTACACCTTC	TRBV20-1	few	TRBJ1-2	.
CASSHVSGANVLTF	TGTGCCAGCAGCCACGTGTCTGGGGCCAACGTCCTGACTTTC	TRBV5-8	.	TRBJ2-6	.
CASSLVRGMDTQYF	TGTGCCAGCAGCTTAGTACGGGGGATGGATACGCAGTATTTT	TRBV5-4	.	TRBJ2-3	.
CASSLDRLSIGEQFF	TGTGCCAGCAGCTTAGACAGGCTGTCTATCGGTGAGCAGTTCTTC	TRBV7-9	.	TRBJ2-1	.
CASSYNRVSEAFF	TGTGCCAGCAGTTACAACAGGGTATCTGAAGCTTTCTTT	TRBV6-5	few	TRBJ1-1	.
CASSEAGLTYEQYF	TGTGCCAGCAGTGAGGCAGGGCTAACCTACGAGCAGTACTTC	TRBV25-1	.	TRBJ2-7	.
CASSPRGNYGYTF	TGTGCCAGCTCACCCAGGGGTAACTATGGCTACACCTTC	TRBV18	.	TRBJ1-2	.
CASSLVLAGAQETQYF	TGCGCCAGCAGCTTGGTGTTAGCGGGGGCCCAAGAGACCCAGTACTTC	TRBV5-1	once	TRBJ2-5	TRBD2
CASSSGTFEQFF	TGTGCCAGCAGCTCAGGGACGTTTGAGCAGTTCTTC	TRBV11-3	.	TRBJ2-1	.
CASSLDLVNTEAFF	TGTGCCAGCAGCTTAGATCTGGTGAACACTGAAGCTTTCTTT	TRBV7-9	.	TRBJ1-1	.
CASSGKRGRETQYF	TGCGCCAGCAGCGGAAAGCGGGGGCGGGAGACCCAGTACTTC	TRBV5-1	.	TRBJ2-5	TRBD2
CASRGRSDYSNQPQHF	TGTGCCAGCCGGGGCAGGAGTGATTATAGCAATCAGCCCCAGCATTTT	TRBV19	.	TRBJ1-5	.
CASSTFGTEKINTGELFF	TGCGCCAGCAGCACCTTTGGAACAGAGAAAATAAACACCGGGGAGCTGTTTTTT	TRBV5-1	.	TRBJ2-2	.
CASSDRHTGTGELFF	TGCGCCAGCAGTGACCGACATACTGGGACCGGGGAGCTGTTTTTT	TRBV10-1	.	TRBJ2-2	.
CASSSGVGYGYTF	TGTGCCAGCAGCTCAGGGGTGGGCTATGGCTACACCTTC	TRBV7-3	.	TRBJ1-2	.
CAWSSNRVSDF	TGTGCCTGGAGCTCTAACAGGGTCTCGGACTTC	TRBV30	.	TRBJ2-7	.
CASSPRGHETQYF	TGTGCCAGCAGTCCGAGGGGGCACGAGACCCAGTACTTC	TRBV27	.	TRBJ2-5	TRBD1
CASGSAWVETQYF	TGTGCCAGCGGGAGCGCTTGGGTGGAGACCCAGTACTTC	TRBV6-1	.	TRBJ2-5	.
CASSLLKGSPGLSYNEQFF	TGTGCCAGCAGCTTACTCAAGGGTAGCCCGGGGCTTTCCTACAATGAGCAGTTCTTC	TRBV7-9	.	TRBJ2-1	.
CASSSSAQGSYEQYF	TGTGCCAGCAGCTCCTCCGCGCAGGGCTCCTACGAGCAGTACTTC	TRBV11-3	.	TRBJ2-7	.
CATKLRNTEAFF	TGTGCCACCAAGTTACGGAACACTGAAGCTTTCTTT	TRBV2	.	TRBJ1-1	.
CASSPYTSGTYNEQFF	TGTGCCAGCTCCCCTTACACTAGCGGGACCTACAATGAGCAGTTCTTC	TRBV28	.	TRBJ2-1	TRBD2
CASSPGGIFPGELFF	TGCGCCAGCAGCCCGGGTGGGATCTTTCCCGGGGAGCTGTTTTTT	TRBV4-1	.	TRBJ2-2	.